Each of the 20 T cell receptor beta chains below was sequenced from the same sample in a study of early T cells in non-severe SARS-CoV-2 infection. MiXCR, run by TCRdb on the 5' RACE reads, gives a single entry per CDR3 protein. The repertoire consists of roughly 64,000 distinct CDR3 sequences, with 10% to 15% occurring once and the leading ten covering about 4%. Specimen: whole blood. Every receptor here comes from an adult who was a healthcare worker with PCR-confirmed SARS-CoV-2 infection or an uninfected control (not recorded which).

This clonotype appeared many times. The rearrangement uses TRBV7-8 and TRBJ1-6, with 8 positions matching TRBD1. Germline V gene data show CDR1 as SGHVS and CDR2 as FQNEAQ. This CDR3 spans 16 amino acids. J gave up 8 bases and V 1 base, and 7 bases lay outside the gene matches. CDR3 DNA: TGTGCCAGCAGCTTAGGGACCGGGACAGGAGATTCACCCCTCCACTTT. Translating it yields CASSLGTGTGDSPLHF. The whole variable domain, remainder taken from reference TRBV7-8 and TRBJ1-6, is GAGVSQSPRYKVAKRGQDVALRCDPISGHVSLFWYQQALGQGPEFLTYFQNEAQLDKSGLPSDRFFAERPEGSVSTLKIQRTQQEDSAVYLCASSLGTGTGDSPLHFGNGTRLTVT.

Only a few counts were recorded for this clonotype. The rearrangement links TRBV2 to TRBJ2-3, with 8 nucleotides matching TRBD1. The CDR3 covers 15 residues. Germline CDR1 is SNHLY and CDR2 is FYNNEI. V shed 4 bases, J shed 0 bases, and the junction held 3 bases outside the gene matches. CDR3 protein: CASSGTGLSTDTQYF. CDR3 in DNA: TGTGCCAGCAGTGGGACAGGGCTCAGCACAGATACGCAGTATTTT.

This clonotype was counted at least ten times. The chain links TRBV20-1 to TRBJ1-1; D unclear. This CDR3 is built from 12 residues. CDR1 is DFQATT and CDR2 is SNEGSKA in the germline V gene (reference sequence). V shed 0 bases and J shed 10 bases, with 12 bases lying between them. The chain's CDR3 is CSARDGNGGAFF. The CDR3 DNA is TGCAGTGCTAGAGACGGGAATGGAGGAGCTTTCTTT.

In this sample, this clonotype turned up many times. The chain links TRBV5-1 to TRBJ2-1; D is perhaps TRBD1 or TRBD2 (5 bases each). The V gene's germline CDR1 is SGHRS and CDR2 YFSETQ. V shed 4 bases and J shed 7 bases, with 12 bases lying between them. The CDR3 has 13 residues. Written as DNA, the CDR3 is TGCGCCAGCAGCCCCCTCGGGGCTAATGAGCAGTTCTTC. Encoded protein: CASSPLGANEQFF.

This clonotype was observed many times. The chain couples TRBV6-6 to TRBJ1-5; the match to TRBD1 covers 9 bases. V was pared by 5 bases and J by 4 bases, with 12 bases of the junction left unmatched. The CDR3 has 17 residues. From germline, CDR1 is MNHNY and CDR2 SVGAGI (reference sequence). CDR3 nucleotides: TGTGCCAGCAGTCAGGGGACAGGGCCAGGAACTAATCAGCCCCAGCATTTT. This sequence encodes CASSQGTGPGTNQPQHF.

The J gene is TRBJ1-5, the V gene TRBV5-1; 9 nucleotides agree with TRBD1. Germline loops: CDR1 SGHRS, CDR2 YFSETQ. Trimming removed 4 bases from V and 5 bases from J; junction bases left unmatched: 7. The CDR3 extends over 15 amino acids. The CDR3 region has the DNA TGCGCCAGCAGCGCCGGGACAGGGTCCGATCAGCCCCAGCATTTT. Its protein product is CASSAGTGSDQPQHF.

This clonotype was detected many times. The CDR3 protein is CASSTTSNQPQHF. The CDR3 bases are TGTGCCAGCAGCACCACGAGCAATCAGCCCCAGCATTTT. The rearrangement joins TRBV11-1 to TRBJ1-5; D not resolved. CDR1 is SGHAT and CDR2 is FQDESV in the germline V gene (reference sequence). The V end was cut by 5 bases, the J end by 1 base, with 6 bases between. The CDR3 covers 13 residues.

A few counts support this clonotype. This sequence joins TRBV4-1 and TRBJ2-7; D gene ambiguous. CDR1 and CDR2 (germline): MGHRA, YSYEKL. CDR3 length: 15 residues. V lost 2 bases and J lost 3, with 14 bases in between. CDR3 in amino acids: CASSQTHSESYEQYF. In DNA, the CDR3 is TGCGCCAGCAGCCAAACTCACAGTGAGAGCTACGAGCAGTACTTC.

About this clonotype itself: A read error may produce the germline difference seen at one junction end. This chain joins TRBV5-1 and TRBJ1-1, with D maybe TRBD1 (6 bases). CDR1 and CDR2 from the germline V gene are SGHRS and YFSETQ. This CDR3 has 13 residues. The CDR3 DNA reads TGTGCCAGCGGACCGTACGCAGGGGCTGAAGCTTTCTTT. Protein sequence: CASGPYAGAEAFF.

This clonotype was detected ten times or more. The genes are TRBV20-1 and TRBJ1-5; D is ambiguous. CDR3 length: 13 amino acids. Germline CDR1 and CDR2: DFQATT and SNEGSKA (reference sequence). V was pared by 1 base and J by 0 bases, with 4 bases between. DNA for the CDR3: TGCAGTGCTAGAGCCAATAGCAATCAGCCCCAGCATTTT. Its translation is CSARANSNQPQHF.

The V call is TRBV3-1, the J call TRBJ2-3, with 10 nucleotides matching TRBD2. Trimming at V came to 0 bases and at J to 2 bases, leaving 5 bases not matched to a gene. Per the germline V gene, CDR1 is LGHDT and CDR2 is YNNKEL (reference sequence). This CDR3 region has 17 residues. CDR3 amino acids: CASSQDLLAGITDTQYF. CDR3 DNA sequence: TGTGCCAGCAGCCAAGATTTACTAGCGGGGATCACAGATACGCAGTATTTT.

This clonotype was seen a few times. V usage is TRBV7-9 and J usage is TRBJ2-3, with TRBD2 identical over 7 bases. The CDR3 sequence is 15 residues long. CDR1 is SEHNR and CDR2 is FQNEAQ in the germline V gene (reference sequence). The trim removed 5 bases at V and 1 base at J, leaving 6 bases unmatched. Here the CDR3 reads CASSRGLVRTDTQYF. Written as DNA, the CDR3 is TGTGCCAGCAGCCGAGGACTAGTCCGCACAGATACGCAGTATTTT.

V gene TRBV5-4 combines with J gene TRBJ2-7; the D is unclear. V was clipped by 0 bases and J by 6 bases, with 7 bases between them. The length of the CDR3 is 12 residues. Germline V gene sequence: CDR1 SGHNT, CDR2 YYREEE (reference sequence). The CDR3 protein is CASSLGVAEQYF. As DNA, the CDR3 is TGTGCCAGCAGCTTGGGGGTTGCCGAGCAGTACTTC.

The chain combines TRBV6-5 with TRBJ1-1; D uncertain. Germline lookup yields CDR1 MNHEY and CDR2 SVGAGI. V lost 5 bases and J 2 bases, leaving 15 bases between the germline ends. There are 15 residues in the CDR3. The CDR3 DNA follows: TGTGCCAGCAGTCTACGCCGTGGGGATAACACTGAAGCTTTCTTT. The encoded protein is CASSLRRGDNTEAFF.

The chain is built from TRBV6-6 and TRBJ2-3; possibly TRBD1 or TRBD2 for D (6 bases each). Germline values: CDR1 MNHNY, CDR2 SVGAGI (reference sequence). The ends were cut back, 11 bases at V and 6 bases at J, with 21 bases in the middle. The CDR3 extends over 14 amino acids. The chain's CDR3 is CAVTLLGGSDTQYF. The CDR3, as DNA: TGTGCCGTCACCCTGCTGGGGGGCTCTGATACGCAGTATTTT.

The chain joins TRBV9 to TRBJ2-3; 9 bases align to TRBD1. From germline, CDR1 is SGDLS and CDR2 YYNGEE. V trimming: 3 bases; J trimming: 9 bases; junction bases outside the gene matches: 11. The CDR3 is made up of 15 amino acids. CDR3 bases: TGTGCCAGCAGCGGCGCAGGACAGGGGAGTGTGACGCAGTATTTT. As protein: CASSGAGQGSVTQYF.

This clonotype appeared many times. The V call is TRBV10-3, the J call TRBJ2-7; TRBD1 might be the D (6 bases). This CDR3 spans 13 amino acids. The germline V and J ends were trimmed by 6 bases and 0 bases, with 9 bases remaining between them. CDR1 and CDR2 (germline): ENHRY, SYGVKD. The CDR3, as DNA: TGTGCCATCAGGACGGACAGCTCCTACGAGCAGTACTTC. It specifies CAIRTDSSYEQYF.

This clonotype was picked up a small number of times. The rearrangement links TRBV6-5 to TRBJ1-2; D remains ambiguous. Trimming left V 6 bases short and J 8 bases short, with 10 bases between. The CDR3 has 11 residues. Germline V gene sequence: CDR1 MNHEY, CDR2 SVGAGI. For the CDR3, the DNA is TGTGCCAGCAGCCGGGGAACGGGCTACACCTTC. As protein: CASSRGTGYTF.

The gene calls are TRBV6-5 and TRBJ2-1, with a tentative D call TRBD1 (5 bases). Trimming took 3 bases from V and 10 from J, leaving 13 bases between them. From germline, CDR1 is MNHEY and CDR2 SVGAGI. This CDR3 spans 13 amino acids. The DNA of the CDR3 is TGTGCCAGCAGTTATCAAGGGGTAGACGAGCAGTTCTTC. Translating it yields CASSYQGVDEQFF.

This sequence joins TRBV11-2 and TRBJ2-7, with no clear D. Trimming removed 3 bases from V and 0 bases from J, with 9 bases in between. This CDR3 has 14 amino acids. The germline V gene encodes CDR1 SGHAT and CDR2 FQNNGV. The CDR3 spells CASSFGAASYEQYF. Here the CDR3 DNA reads TGTGCCAGCAGCTTTGGCGCAGCCTCCTACGAGCAGTACTTC.